The 27 T cell receptor beta chains below come from one sample, sequenced in a study of monozygotic twins with cystic fibrosis. Some clones are missing from TCRdb's copy, which holds only in-frame ones; the method was immunoSEQ multiplex PCR. The sample gives 20,000 to 30,000 clones, roughly 96% of which show up once; under 3% is in the top ten. The sequenced sample was blood. The receptor source for this set is a girl aged 2 to 10 with cystic fibrosis.

The chain recombines TRBV4-2 with TRBJ2-3; 13 bases match TRBD2. With 1 base clipped from V and 0 bases from J, the junction kept 7 bases outside the gene matches. This CDR3 comprises 19 residues. CDR1 is LGHNA, CDR2 YNFKEQ, per germline. CDR3 sequence reads: CASSQVPGLAGRSTDTQYF. CDR3 coding DNA: TGTGCCAGCAGCCAAGTCCCGGGACTAGCGGGACGGAGCACAGATACGCAGTATTTT.

The rearrangement joins TRBV5-1 to TRBJ2-1; TRBD1 aligns across 11 bases. This CDR3 is built from 14 residues. CDR1 is SGHRS, CDR2 YFSETQ, per germline. The J segment lost 7 bases and the V segment lost 3 bases, leaving 3 bases of the junction unmatched. The CDR3 sequence: CASSSGTGGNEQFF. CDR3 sequence (DNA): TGCGCCAGCAGCTCCGGGACAGGGGGGAATGAGCAGTTCTTC.

The genes are TRBV7-2 and TRBJ1-1; 7 nucleotides line up with TRBD1. The CDR3 covers 13 residues. Germline trimming cut 1 base from V and 5 bases from J; bases unmatched to any gene: 1. CDR1 and CDR2 (germline): SGHTA, FQGNSA. In DNA, the CDR3 is TGTGCCAGCAGCTTAGACAGGGGTACTGAAGCTTTCTTT. Translating gives CASSLDRGTEAFF.

The gene calls are TRBV6-1 and TRBJ2-3; no clear D gene. The CDR3 extends over 15 amino acids. Germline assignment: CDR1 MNHNS and CDR2 SASEGT. Trimming left V 2 bases short and J 0 bases short, with 9 bases between. CDR3 protein: CASSESGHSTDTQYF. Here the CDR3 DNA reads TGTGCCAGCAGTGAATCCGGTCATAGCACAGATACGCAGTATTTT.

This chain connects TRBV6-5 to TRBJ1-1; D is uncertain. This CDR3 is built from 13 residues. Between the trimmed V and J ends, which lost 5 bases and 11 bases, there was a span of 18 bases. Germline V gene data show CDR1 as MNHEY and CDR2 as SVGAGI. CDR3 in DNA: TGTGCCAGCAGTCCCACAGAGGACGGGCGGGCTTTCTTT. It specifies CASSPTEDGRAFF.

The rearrangement uses TRBV5-8 and TRBJ2-1; 8 bases are a match to TRBD1. Germline assignment: CDR1 SGHTS and CDR2 YDEGEE. V was clipped by 3 bases and J by 4 bases; unmatched bases: 6. This CDR3 spans 15 amino acids. The CDR3 sequence: CASSYGQGLYNEQFF. CDR3 bases: TGTGCCAGCAGCTACGGACAGGGCCTATACAATGAGCAGTTCTTC.

The chain joins TRBV5-6 to TRBJ1-3; D ambiguous. With 3 bases removed from V and 2 bases from J, the gap between germline ends came to 18 bases. This CDR3 is built from 17 residues. The germline gives CDR1 SGHDT, CDR2 YYEEEE. The CDR3 DNA is TGTGCCAGCAGCTCGACCCCTTTTACAGAGCCTGGAAACACCATATATTTT. Translating it yields CASSSTPFTEPGNTIYF.

The J gene is TRBJ2-3, the V gene TRBV21-1; TRBD2, the table's D call, lacks a check against the DNA. TRBV21-1 is given as a pseudogene. The CDR3 is 18 amino acids. CDR3 bases: TGTGCCAGCAGCAAAGTACAAGCTAGCGCCCATAGCACAGATACGCAGTATTTT. The encoded protein is CASSKVQASAHSTDTQYF.

The chain employs TRBV29-1 and TRBJ2-5; weak D call: TRBD1 (6 bases). V was cut by 6 bases and J by 5 bases, with 13 bases left in between. CDR1 and CDR2 (germline): SQVTM, ANQGSEA. The CDR3 sequence is 12 residues long. CDR3 residues: CSVSGAGETQYF. In DNA, the CDR3 is TGCAGCGTATCAGGGGCAGGGGAGACCCAGTACTTC.

The chain is built from TRBV5-1 and TRBJ2-1; D remains unclear. V was shortened by 0 bases and J by 4 bases, with 11 bases between the two germline ends. This CDR3 is 15 amino acids long. Germline CDR1 reads SGHRS; CDR2 reads YFSETQ. The CDR3 sequence is CASSLVSSVYNEQFF. The CDR3 DNA sequence: TGCGCCAGCAGCTTGGTGTCCTCCGTTTACAATGAGCAGTTCTTC.

The chain recombines TRBV7-9 with TRBJ1-1; D gene ambiguous. Germline values: CDR1 SEHNR, CDR2 FQNEAQ (reference sequence). Trimming left V 1 base short and J 7 bases short, with 13 bases between. The CDR3 loop spans 14 amino acids. Written as DNA, the CDR3 is TGTGCCAGCAGCTTAGTAGGGCAGACTGTTGAAGCTTTCTTT. It encodes CASSLVGQTVEAFF.

The CDR3 protein is CASSFPGKRVYGYTF. In DNA, the CDR3 is TGTGCCAGCAGTTTCCCAGGAAAGAGAGTCTATGGCTACACCTTC. V and J are TRBV2 and TRBJ1-2; D is uncertain. V gave up 5 bases and J gave up 4 bases, with 17 bases separating them. Germline V CDR1 and CDR2: SNHLY, FYNNEI. This CDR3 contains 15 residues.

The chain joins TRBV30 to TRBJ1-4; D gene ambiguous. The CDR3 extends over 14 amino acids. The germline V and J ends were trimmed by 0 bases and 5 bases, with 10 bases remaining between them. Looked up from germline, CDR1 is GTSNPN and CDR2 is SVGIG (reference sequence). CDR3 in DNA: TGTGCCTGGAGTGTAGGGCTGAAGAATGAAAAACTGTTTTTT. It yields the protein CAWSVGLKNEKLFF.

The chain links TRBV14 to TRBJ2-7; 8 bases align to TRBD1. This CDR3 spans 16 amino acids. V dropped 4 bases and J dropped 6; count of bases not matched to a gene: 14. From germline, CDR1 is SGHDN and CDR2 FVKESK. The CDR3 reads CASSRTWTGFFREQYF. The CDR3 DNA sequence: TGTGCCAGCAGCCGTACGTGGACAGGGTTCTTCCGCGAGCAGTACTTC.

V gene TRBV29-1 combines with J gene TRBJ1-6, with D perhaps matching TRBD1 (6 bases). V was trimmed by 7 bases and J by 5 bases, leaving 12 bases between them. This CDR3 has 13 residues. The germline gives CDR1 SQVTM, CDR2 ANQGSEA. The DNA for the CDR3 is TGCAGCGCTGGGGCAGGGGATAATTCACCCCTCCACTTT. Protein product: CSAGAGDNSPLHF. The full variable domain, with the rest looked up from reference TRBV29-1 and TRBJ1-6, is SAVISQKPSRDICQRGTSLTIQCQVDSQVTMMFWYRQQPGQSLTLIATANQGSEATYESGFVIDKFPISRPNLTFSTLTVSNMSPEDSSIYLCSAGAGDNSPLHFGNGTRLTVT.

The gene calls are TRBV19 and TRBJ1-2; D may be TRBD1 (5 bases). This CDR3 region has 14 residues. Trimming took off 5 bases at V and 5 bases at J, with 15 bases between the two ends. Germline lookup yields CDR1 LNHDA and CDR2 SQIVND (reference sequence). Here the CDR3 reads CASSAYKTAYGYTF. The CDR3 DNA reads TGTGCCAGTAGTGCATACAAGACAGCGTATGGCTACACCTTC.

The chain links TRBV28 to TRBJ2-7, with 12 bases fitting TRBD1. V shed 3 bases and J 5 bases; nucleotides not matched to a gene: 11. The CDR3 covers 17 residues. CDR1 is MDHEN and CDR2 is SYDVKM in the germline V gene. Here the CDR3 DNA reads TGTGCCAGCAGTTTGCCCGGGGGGACAGGGGGCAGCCACGAGCAGTACTTC. This sequence encodes CASSLPGGTGGSHEQYF. The whole variable domain, filled in from reference TRBV28 and TRBJ2-7, reads DVKVTQSSRYLVKRTGEKVFLECVQDMDHENMFWYRQDPGLGLRLIYFSYDVKMKEKGDIPEGYSVSREKKERFSLILESASTNQTSMYLCASSLPGGTGGSHEQYFGPGTRLTVT.

The chain recombines TRBV7-6 with TRBJ2-5; 8 bases line up with TRBD1. The CDR3 is made up of 15 amino acids. Trimming removed 0 bases from V and 4 bases from J; junction bases left unmatched: 4. Looked up from germline, CDR1 is SGHVS and CDR2 is FNYEAQ. The chain's CDR3 is CASSLAGGQAETQYF. CDR3 bases: TGTGCCAGCAGCTTAGCGGGGGGACAGGCAGAGACCCAGTACTTC.

The chain is built from TRBV5-4 and TRBJ2-5, with D perhaps TRBD1 (5 bases). Trimming removed 3 bases at V and 5 bases at J, with 14 bases between. Germline V gene lookup returns CDR1 SGHNT and CDR2 YYREEE (reference sequence). The CDR3 has 14 amino acids. CDR3 residues: CASSSPKGSETQYF. In DNA, the CDR3 is TGTGCCAGCAGCTCCCCCAAGGGGTCGGAGACCCAGTACTTC.

V and J are TRBV27 and TRBJ1-6; D is undetermined. Trimming pared 7 bases from V and 5 bases from J, leaving 12 bases between. The germline CDR1 and CDR2 sequences are MNHEY and SMNVEV (reference sequence). The CDR3 extends over 14 amino acids. The CDR3: CASTPAGDNSPLHF. In DNA, the CDR3 is TGTGCCAGCACCCCCGCCGGGGATAATTCACCCCTCCACTTT.

The V and J genes are TRBV14 and TRBJ2-3; D remains unclear. V dropped 1 base and J dropped 0 bases, with 8 bases sitting between them. CDR1 and CDR2 (germline): SGHDN, FVKESK. This CDR3 is 15 amino acids long. CDR3 nucleotide sequence: TGTGCCAGCAGCCAAGCATTAGACAGCACAGATACGCAGTATTTT. This encodes CASSQALDSTDTQYF.

This clone was counted a single time. The chain employs TRBV6-5 and TRBJ2-7, with 9 nucleotides matching TRBD2. This CDR3 has 16 residues. Germline CDR1 MNHEY, CDR2 SVGAGI. The V and J ends lost 4 bases and 0 bases, in that order; junction bases with no gene match: 7. The CDR3 here is CASSSLAGEGSYEQYF. The CDR3 DNA reads as TGTGCCAGCAGTTCGTTAGCGGGAGAGGGCTCCTACGAGCAGTACTTC.

The chain is built from TRBV10-1 and TRBJ2-1, with D hard to call. V was shortened by 5 bases and J by 4 bases, with 9 bases between the two germline ends. This CDR3 region has 13 residues. Germline V gives CDR1 WNHNN, CDR2 SYGVQD (reference sequence). This CDR3 is CASSPSTYNEQFF. Here the CDR3 DNA reads TGCGCCAGCAGTCCCTCGACGTACAATGAGCAGTTCTTC.

CDR3 in DNA: TGTGCCAGCAGCTTAGCTCCCAGGGGGCCTGAGTCTGAAGCTTTCTTT. Protein product: CASSLAPRGPESEAFF. The chain uses TRBV7-3 and TRBJ1-1; 8 nucleotides align to TRBD1. This CDR3 has 16 residues. The junction had 11 bases not matched to a gene; V was cut back by 2 bases and J by 6 bases. In germline, CDR1 is SGHTA, CDR2 FQGTGA. The entire variable domain, with the rest obtained from reference TRBV7-3 and TRBJ1-1, is as follows: GAGVSQTPSNKVTEKGKYVELRCDPISGHTALYWYRQSLGQGPEFLIYFQGTGAADDSGLPNDRFFAVRPEGSVSTLKIQRTERGDSAVYLCASSLAPRGPESEAFFGQGTRLTVV.

The chain employs TRBV9 and TRBJ2-3; TRBD2 matches 8 bases. Germline CDR1 reads SGDLS; CDR2 reads YYNGEE. CDR3 length: 15 amino acids. J was trimmed by 2 bases and V by 4 bases; bases with no gene match: 6. CDR3 DNA sequence: TGTGCCAGCAGCCAAAGCGGGAGTAACACAGATACGCAGTATTTT. Protein product: CASSQSGSNTDTQYF.

V is TRBV19 and J is TRBJ1-5, with D tentatively TRBD1 (6 bases). The V gene's germline CDR1 is LNHDA and CDR2 SQIVND (reference sequence). CDR3 size: 16 residues. The V and J ends lost 0 bases and 1 base respectively, with 10 bases between them. The CDR3: CASSIEGARSNQPQHF. In DNA form, the CDR3 reads TGTGCCAGTAGTATAGAGGGGGCGAGAAGCAATCAGCCCCAGCATTTT.

The V gene is TRBV6-6, the J gene TRBJ2-7; D gene uncertain. The germline V gene has CDR1 MNHNY and CDR2 SVGAGI (reference sequence). The CDR3 runs 11 residues. CDR3 in DNA: TGTGCGACCGTTGCCGCCCACGAGCAGTACTTC. Residues: CATVAAHEQYF.